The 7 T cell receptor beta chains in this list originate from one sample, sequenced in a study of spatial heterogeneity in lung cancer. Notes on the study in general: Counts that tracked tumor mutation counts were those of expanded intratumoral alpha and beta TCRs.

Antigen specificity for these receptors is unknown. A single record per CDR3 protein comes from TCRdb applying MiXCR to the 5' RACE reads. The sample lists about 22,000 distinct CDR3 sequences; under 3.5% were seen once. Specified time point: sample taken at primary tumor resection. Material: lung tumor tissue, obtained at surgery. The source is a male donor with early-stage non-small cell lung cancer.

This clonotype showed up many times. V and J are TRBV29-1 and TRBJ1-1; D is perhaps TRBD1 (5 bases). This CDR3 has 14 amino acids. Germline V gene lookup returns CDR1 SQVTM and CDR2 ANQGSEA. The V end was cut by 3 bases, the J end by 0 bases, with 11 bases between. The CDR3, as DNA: TGCAGCGTTGAGGCGGAAGGGGTGAACACTGAAGCTTTCTTT. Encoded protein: CSVEAEGVNTEAFF.

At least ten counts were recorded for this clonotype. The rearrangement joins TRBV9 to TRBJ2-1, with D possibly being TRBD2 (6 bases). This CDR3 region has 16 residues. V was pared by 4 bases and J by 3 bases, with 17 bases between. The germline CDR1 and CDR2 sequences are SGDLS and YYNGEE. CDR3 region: CASSPPLSGFYNEQFF. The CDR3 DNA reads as TGTGCCAGCAGCCCTCCGTTGAGCGGGTTCTACAATGAGCAGTTCTTC.

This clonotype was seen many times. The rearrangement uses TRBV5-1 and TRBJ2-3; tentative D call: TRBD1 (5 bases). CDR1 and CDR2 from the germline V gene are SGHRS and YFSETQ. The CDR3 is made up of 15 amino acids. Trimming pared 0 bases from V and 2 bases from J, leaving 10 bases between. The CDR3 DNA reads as TGCGCCAGCAGCTTGGTCGCAGGGAACACAGATACGCAGTATTTT. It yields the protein CASSLVAGNTDTQYF. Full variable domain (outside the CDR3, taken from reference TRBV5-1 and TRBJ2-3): KAGVTQTPRYLIKTRGQQVTLSCSPISGHRSVSWYQQTPGQGLQFLFEYFSETQRNKGNFPGRFSGRQFSNSRSEMNVSTLELGDSALYLCASSLVAGNTDTQYFGPGTRLTVL.

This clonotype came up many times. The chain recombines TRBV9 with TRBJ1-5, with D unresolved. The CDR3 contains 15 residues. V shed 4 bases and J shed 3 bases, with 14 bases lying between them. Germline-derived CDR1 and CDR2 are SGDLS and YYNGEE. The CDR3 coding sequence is TGTGCCAGCAGCTTCGACGACGGTTACAATCAGCCCCAGCATTTT. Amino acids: CASSFDDGYNQPQHF.

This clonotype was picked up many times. As DNA, the CDR3 is TGTGCCAGCAGCCAAGCGCAGGGGATTCAGCCCCAGCATTTT. Its translation: CASSQAQGIQPQHF. This rearrangement joins TRBV3-1 to TRBJ1-5; the D gene is possibly TRBD1 (6 bases). This CDR3 spans 14 amino acids. Trimming stripped 1 base from V and 6 bases from J, with 10 bases between. CDR1 is LGHDT and CDR2 is YNNKEL in the germline V gene (reference sequence).

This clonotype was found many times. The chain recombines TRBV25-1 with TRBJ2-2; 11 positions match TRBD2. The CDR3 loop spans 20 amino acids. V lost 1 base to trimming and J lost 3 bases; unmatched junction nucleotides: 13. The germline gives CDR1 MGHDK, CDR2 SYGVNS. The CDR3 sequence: CASSESEIQTSGSYTGELFF. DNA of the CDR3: TGTGCCAGCAGTGAATCCGAGATCCAAACTAGCGGGAGTTACACCGGGGAGCTGTTTTTT.

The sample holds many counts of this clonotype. The CDR3 sequence is CASSLGYGYTF. The CDR3 nucleotides are TGTGCCAGCAGTTTGGGCTATGGCTACACCTTC. The chain uses TRBV12-3 or TRBV12-4 and TRBJ1-2, with unresolved D. The CDR3 spans 11 residues. Trimming took off 3 bases at V and 4 bases at J, with 3 bases between the two ends.